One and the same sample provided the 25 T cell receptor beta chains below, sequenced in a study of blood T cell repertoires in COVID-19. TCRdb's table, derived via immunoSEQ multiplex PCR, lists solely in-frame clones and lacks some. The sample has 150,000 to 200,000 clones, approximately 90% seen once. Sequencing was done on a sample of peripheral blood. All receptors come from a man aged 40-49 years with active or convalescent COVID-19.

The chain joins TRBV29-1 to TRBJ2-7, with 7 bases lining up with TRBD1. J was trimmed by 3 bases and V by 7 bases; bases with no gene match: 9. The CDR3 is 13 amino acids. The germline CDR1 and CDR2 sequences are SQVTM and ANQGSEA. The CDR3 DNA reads TGCAGCGCCACCCGGGACAGTTACTACGAGCAGTACTTC. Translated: CSATRDSYYEQYF.

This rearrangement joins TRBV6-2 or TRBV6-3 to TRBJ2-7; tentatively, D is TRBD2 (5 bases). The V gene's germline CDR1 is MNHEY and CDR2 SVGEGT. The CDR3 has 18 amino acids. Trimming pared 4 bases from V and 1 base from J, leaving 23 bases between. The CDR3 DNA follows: TGTGCCAGCAGTTCGGTCCGAGACTACACCATTTTATCCTACGAGCAGTACTTC. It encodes CASSSVRDYTILSYEQYF.

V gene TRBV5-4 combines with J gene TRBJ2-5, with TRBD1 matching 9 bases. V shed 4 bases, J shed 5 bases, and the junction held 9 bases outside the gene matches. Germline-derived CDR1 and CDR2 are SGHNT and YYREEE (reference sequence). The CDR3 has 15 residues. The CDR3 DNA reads TGTGCCAGCAGCCCCGGGACAGGGTCCGCGGAGACCCAGTACTTC. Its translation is CASSPGTGSAETQYF.

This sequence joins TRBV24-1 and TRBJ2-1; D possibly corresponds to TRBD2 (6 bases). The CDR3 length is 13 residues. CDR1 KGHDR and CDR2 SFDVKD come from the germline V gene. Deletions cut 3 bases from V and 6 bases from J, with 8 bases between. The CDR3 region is CATSDTSRNEQFF. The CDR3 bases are TGTGCCACCAGTGATACTAGCCGCAATGAGCAGTTCTTC.

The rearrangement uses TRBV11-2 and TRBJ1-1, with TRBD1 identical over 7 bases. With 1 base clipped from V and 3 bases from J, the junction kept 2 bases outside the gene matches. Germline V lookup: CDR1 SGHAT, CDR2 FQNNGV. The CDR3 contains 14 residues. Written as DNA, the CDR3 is TGTGCCAGCAGCTTAGGAGGGGGCTACACTGAAGCTTTCTTT. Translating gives CASSLGGGYTEAFF.

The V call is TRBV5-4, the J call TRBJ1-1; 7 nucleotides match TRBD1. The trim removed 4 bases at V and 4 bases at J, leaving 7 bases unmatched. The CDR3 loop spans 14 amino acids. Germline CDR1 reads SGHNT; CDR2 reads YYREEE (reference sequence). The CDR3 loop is CASSLKGARTEAFF. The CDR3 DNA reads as TGTGCCAGCAGCCTTAAGGGGGCGCGCACTGAAGCTTTCTTT.

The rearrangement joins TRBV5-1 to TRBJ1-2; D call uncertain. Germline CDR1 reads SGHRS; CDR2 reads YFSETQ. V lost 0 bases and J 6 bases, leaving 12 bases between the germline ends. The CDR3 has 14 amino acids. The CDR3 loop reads CASSLELSVDGYTF. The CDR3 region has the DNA TGCGCCAGCAGCTTGGAACTTTCCGTCGATGGCTACACCTTC.

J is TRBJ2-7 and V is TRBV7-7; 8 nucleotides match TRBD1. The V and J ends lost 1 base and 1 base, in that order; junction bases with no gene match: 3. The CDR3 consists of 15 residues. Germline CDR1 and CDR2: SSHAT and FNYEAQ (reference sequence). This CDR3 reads CASSLGGTGSYEQYF. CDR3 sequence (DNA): TGTGCCAGCAGCTTAGGCGGGACAGGATCCTACGAGCAGTACTTC. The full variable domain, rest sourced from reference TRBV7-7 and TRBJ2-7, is GAGVSQSPRYKVTKRGQDVTLRCDPISSHATLYWYQQALGQGPEFLTYFNYEAQPDKSGLPSDRFSAERPEGSISTLTIQRTEQRDSAMYRCASSLGGTGSYEQYFGPGTRLTVT.

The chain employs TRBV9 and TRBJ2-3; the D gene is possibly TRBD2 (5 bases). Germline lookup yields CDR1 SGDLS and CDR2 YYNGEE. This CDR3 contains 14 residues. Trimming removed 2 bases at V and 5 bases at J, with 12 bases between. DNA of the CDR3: TGTGCCAGCAGCGTTGGACTGTCGGGAGATACGCAGTATTTT. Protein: CASSVGLSGDTQYF.

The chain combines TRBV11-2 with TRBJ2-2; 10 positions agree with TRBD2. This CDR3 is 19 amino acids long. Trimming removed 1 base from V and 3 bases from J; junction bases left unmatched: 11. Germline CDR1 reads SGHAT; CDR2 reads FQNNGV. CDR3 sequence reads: CASSLVVSWTSGHTGELFF. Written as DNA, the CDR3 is TGTGCCAGCAGCTTAGTTGTCTCCTGGACTAGCGGACACACCGGGGAGCTGTTTTTT.

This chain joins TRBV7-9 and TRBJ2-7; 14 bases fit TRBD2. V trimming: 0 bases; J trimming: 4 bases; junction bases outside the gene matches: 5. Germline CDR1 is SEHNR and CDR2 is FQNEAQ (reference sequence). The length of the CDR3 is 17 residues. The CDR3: CASSLAGTSGSGYEQYF. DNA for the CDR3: TGTGCCAGCAGCTTAGCAGGGACTAGCGGGAGCGGATACGAGCAGTACTTC.

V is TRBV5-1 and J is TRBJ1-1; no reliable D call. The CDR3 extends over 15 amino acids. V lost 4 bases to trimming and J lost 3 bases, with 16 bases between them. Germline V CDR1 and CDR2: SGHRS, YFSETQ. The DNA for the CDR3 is TGCGCCAGCAGCACCGGGCCGGGAACGGACACTGAAGCTTTCTTT. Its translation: CASSTGPGTDTEAFF.

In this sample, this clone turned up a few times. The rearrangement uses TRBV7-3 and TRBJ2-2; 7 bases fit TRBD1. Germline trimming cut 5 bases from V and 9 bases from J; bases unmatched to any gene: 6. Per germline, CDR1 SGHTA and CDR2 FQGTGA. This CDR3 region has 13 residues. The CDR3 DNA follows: TGTGCCAGCAGCGGAAGGGGGCTCAGGGAGCTGTTTTTT. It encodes CASSGRGLRELFF.

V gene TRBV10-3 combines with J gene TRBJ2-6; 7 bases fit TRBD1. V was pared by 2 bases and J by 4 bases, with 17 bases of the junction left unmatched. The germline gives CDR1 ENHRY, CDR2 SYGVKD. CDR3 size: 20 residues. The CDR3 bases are TGTGCCATCAGTGAGACACCTGACAGGGCAAAAGACGCGGGGGCCAACGTCCTGACTTTC. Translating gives CAISETPDRAKDAGANVLTF.

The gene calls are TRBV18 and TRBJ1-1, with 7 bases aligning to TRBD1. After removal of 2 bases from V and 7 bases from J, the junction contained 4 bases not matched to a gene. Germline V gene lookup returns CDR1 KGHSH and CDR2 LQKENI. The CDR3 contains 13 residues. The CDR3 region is CASSPTGDGEAFF. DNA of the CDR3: TGTGCCAGCTCACCAACAGGGGACGGTGAAGCTTTCTTT.

The CDR3 coding sequence is TGTGCCAGCAGTCTCCGGACAGGGGGCGCCTACGAGCAGTACTTC. It translates to CASSLRTGGAYEQYF. V and J are TRBV25-1 and TRBJ2-7, with 11 nucleotides matching TRBD1. After removal of 5 bases from V and 2 bases from J, the junction contained 5 bases not matched to a gene. This CDR3 is built from 15 residues. From germline, CDR1 is MGHDK and CDR2 SYGVNS.

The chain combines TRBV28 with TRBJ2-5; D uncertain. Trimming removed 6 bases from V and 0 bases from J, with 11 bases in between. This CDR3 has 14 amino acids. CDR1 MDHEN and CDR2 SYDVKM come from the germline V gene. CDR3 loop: CASSLPRDQETQYF. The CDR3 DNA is TGTGCCAGCAGCCTCCCCCGGGACCAAGAGACCCAGTACTTC. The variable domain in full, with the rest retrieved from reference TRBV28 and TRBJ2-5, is DVKVTQSSRYLVKRTGEKVFLECVQDMDHENMFWYRQDPGLGLRLIYFSYDVKMKEKGDIPEGYSVSREKKERFSLILESASTNQTSMYLCASSLPRDQETQYFGPGTRLLVL.

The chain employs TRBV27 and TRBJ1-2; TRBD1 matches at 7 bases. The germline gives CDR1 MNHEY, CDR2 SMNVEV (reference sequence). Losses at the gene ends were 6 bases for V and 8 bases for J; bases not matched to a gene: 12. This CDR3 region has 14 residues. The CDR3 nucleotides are TGTGCCAGCAGGGTCCTCAGGGAAGGGGGCGGCTACACCTTC. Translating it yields CASRVLREGGGYTF.

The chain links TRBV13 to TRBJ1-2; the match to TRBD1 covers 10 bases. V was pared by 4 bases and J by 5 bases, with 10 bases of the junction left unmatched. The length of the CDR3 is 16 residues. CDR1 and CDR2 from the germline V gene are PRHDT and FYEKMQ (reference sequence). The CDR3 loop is CASSSSGTGASYGYTF. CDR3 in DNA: TGTGCCAGCAGCTCATCCGGGACAGGGGCTTCGTATGGCTACACCTTC.

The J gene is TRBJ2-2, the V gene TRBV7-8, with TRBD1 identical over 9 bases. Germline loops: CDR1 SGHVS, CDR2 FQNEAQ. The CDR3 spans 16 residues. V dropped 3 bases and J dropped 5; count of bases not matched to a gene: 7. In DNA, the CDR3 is TGTGCCAGCAGCTTTACAGGGGGCAGGGGAACCGGGGAGCTGTTTTTT. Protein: CASSFTGGRGTGELFF. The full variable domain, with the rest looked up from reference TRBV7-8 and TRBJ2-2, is GAGVSQSPRYKVAKRGQDVALRCDPISGHVSLFWYQQALGQGPEFLTYFQNEAQLDKSGLPSDRFFAERPEGSVSTLKIQRTQQEDSAVYLCASSFTGGRGTGELFFGEGSRLTVL.

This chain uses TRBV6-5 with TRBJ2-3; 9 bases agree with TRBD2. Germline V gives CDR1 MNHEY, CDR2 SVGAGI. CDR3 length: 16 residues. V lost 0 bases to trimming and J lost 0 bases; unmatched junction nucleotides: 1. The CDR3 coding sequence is TGTGCCAGCAGTTACTCGCGGGGGGGTAGCACAGATACGCAGTATTTT. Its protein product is CASSYSRGGSTDTQYF.

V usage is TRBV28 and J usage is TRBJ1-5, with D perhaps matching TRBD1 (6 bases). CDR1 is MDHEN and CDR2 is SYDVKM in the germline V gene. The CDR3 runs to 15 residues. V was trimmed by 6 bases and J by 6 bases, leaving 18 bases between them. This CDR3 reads CASSLVLQGLQPQHF. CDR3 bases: TGTGCCAGCAGCCTTGTACTACAGGGTCTTCAGCCCCAGCATTTT.

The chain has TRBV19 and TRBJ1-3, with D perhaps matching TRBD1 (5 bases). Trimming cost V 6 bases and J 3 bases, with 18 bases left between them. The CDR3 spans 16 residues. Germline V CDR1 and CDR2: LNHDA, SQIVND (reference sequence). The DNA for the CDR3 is TGTGCCAGTAGCCGGGGGGATGCTGGTCATGGAAACACCATATATTTT. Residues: CASSRGDAGHGNTIYF.

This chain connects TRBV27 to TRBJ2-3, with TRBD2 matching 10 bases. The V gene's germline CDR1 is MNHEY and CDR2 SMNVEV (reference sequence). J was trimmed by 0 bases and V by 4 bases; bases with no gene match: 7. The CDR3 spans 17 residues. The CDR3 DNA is TGTGCCAGCAGTTCAACCCGGACTAGCGGAAGCACAGATACGCAGTATTTT. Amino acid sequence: CASSSTRTSGSTDTQYF.

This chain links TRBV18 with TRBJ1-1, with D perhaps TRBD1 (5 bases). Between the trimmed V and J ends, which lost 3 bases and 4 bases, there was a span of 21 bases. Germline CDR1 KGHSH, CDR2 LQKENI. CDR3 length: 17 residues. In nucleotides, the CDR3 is TGTGCCAGCTCACCGGCCCCAGTCTCGGGGGTGGGCACTGAAGCTTTCTTT. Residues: CASSPAPVSGVGTEAFF.